This TCR beta chain was observed in a study of breast tumors, draining lymph nodes, adjacent tissues. General study findings and limits: Tumor repertoires ranked between lymph nodes and nontumor tissue in diversity, with V and J gene preferences.

From the multiplex PCR reads, TCRdb called clonotypes with MiXCR, one entry per CDR3 protein. Found here are about 14,000 distinct CDR3 sequences, 55% to 60% of them singletons; the top ten hold about 28%. As regards this clonotype: Its antigen is unidentified.

There are 11 residues in the CDR3. Germline V gene lookup returns CDR1 SNHLY and CDR2 FYNNEI. With 6 bases removed from V and 7 bases from J, the gap between germline ends came to 8 bases. The sequenced sample was tumor-adjacent breast tissue. This TCR came from a female donor with breast cancer. Some clones in this sample may be carry-over from other donors' samples. The V call is TRBV2, the J call TRBJ2-3; D not resolved. CDR3 bases: TGTGCCAGCAGACAGCTCCATACGCAGTATTTT. Its protein product is CASRQLHTQYF.